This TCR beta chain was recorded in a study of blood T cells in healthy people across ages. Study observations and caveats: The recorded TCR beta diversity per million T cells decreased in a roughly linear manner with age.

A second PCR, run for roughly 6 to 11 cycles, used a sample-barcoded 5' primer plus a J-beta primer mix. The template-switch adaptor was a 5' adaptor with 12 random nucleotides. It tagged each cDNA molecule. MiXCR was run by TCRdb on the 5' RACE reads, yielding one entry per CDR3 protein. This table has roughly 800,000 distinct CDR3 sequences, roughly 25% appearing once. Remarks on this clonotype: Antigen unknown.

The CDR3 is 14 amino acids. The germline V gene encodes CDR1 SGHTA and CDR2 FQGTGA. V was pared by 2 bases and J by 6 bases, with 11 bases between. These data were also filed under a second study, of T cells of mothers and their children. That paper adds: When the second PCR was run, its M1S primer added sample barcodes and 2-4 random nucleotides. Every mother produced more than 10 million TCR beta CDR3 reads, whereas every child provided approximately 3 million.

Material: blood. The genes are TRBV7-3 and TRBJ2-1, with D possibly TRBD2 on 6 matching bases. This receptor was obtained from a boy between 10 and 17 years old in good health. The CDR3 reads CASSLGDFFNEQFF. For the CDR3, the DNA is TGTGCCAGCAGCTTAGGGGACTTTTTCAATGAGCAGTTCTTC. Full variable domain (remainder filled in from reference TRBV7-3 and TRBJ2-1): GAGVSQTPSNKVTEKGKYVELRCDPISGHTALYWYRQSLGQGPEFLIYFQGTGAADDSGLPNDRFFAVRPEGSVSTLKIQRTERGDSAVYLCASSLGDFFNEQFFGPGTRLTVL.